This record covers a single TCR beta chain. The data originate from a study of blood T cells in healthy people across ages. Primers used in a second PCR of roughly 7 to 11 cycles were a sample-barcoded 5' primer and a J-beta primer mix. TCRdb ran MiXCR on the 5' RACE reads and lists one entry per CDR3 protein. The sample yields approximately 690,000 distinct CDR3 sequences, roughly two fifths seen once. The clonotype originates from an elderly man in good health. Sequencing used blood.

The DNA for the CDR3 is TGTGCCAGCAGCCCGACAGGACTTAGTAATTCACCCCTCCACTTT. Its translation: CASSPTGLSNSPLHF. The V call is TRBV7-9, the J call TRBJ1-6; tentatively, D is TRBD1 (6 bases). Trimming shortened V by 5 bases and J by 6 bases, and 14 bases separated the two germline ends. Germline lookup yields CDR1 SEHNR and CDR2 FQNEAQ (reference sequence). The CDR3 contains 15 residues.